This T cell receptor beta chain was sequenced for a study of blood T cells in healthy people across ages. The study's findings and limits: Unsorted PBMCs ruled out conclusive naive versus antigen-experienced comparison.

A word on this clonotype: The target antigen is unknown.

A J-beta primer mix and a sample-barcoded 5' primer were used in a second PCR of about 7 to 11 cycles. TCRdb recomputed calls from the 5' RACE reads with MiXCR, one row per CDR3 protein. The sample has some 1.5 million distinct CDR3 sequences; approximately 30% are singletons. This CDR3 is 14 amino acids long. The germline V and J ends were trimmed by 8 bases and 7 bases, with 18 bases remaining between them. Input material: blood. This clonotype was sampled from a woman aged 25-40 years in good health. The rearrangement links TRBV12-3 or TRBV12-4 to TRBJ1-5; D perhaps matches TRBD1 (6 bases). CDR3 residues: CASLPQGVGQPQHF. The CDR3 DNA reads as TGTGCCAGCCTACCACAGGGAGTGGGACAGCCCCAGCATTTT.